These 31 T cell receptor beta chains share one sample of origin, sequenced in a study of breast tumors, draining lymph nodes, adjacent tissues. One entry per CDR3 protein, called by TCRdb with MiXCR from the multiplex PCR reads. The top ten hold 4% to 5.5% of the sample, which has about 180,000 distinct CDR3 sequences, 25% to 40% seen once. Axillary draining lymph nodes of breast cancer patients supplied the node samples. The source material was axillary lymph node tissue. Receptor source: a female donor with breast cancer. Some clones in this sample may be carry-over from other donors' samples.

This clonotype was counted ten times or more. CDR3: CAREREGLIDEQYF. The CDR3 region has the DNA TGTGCCAGAGAGCGGGAGGGCCTCATTGACGAGCAGTACTTC. This chain joins TRBV6-1 and TRBJ2-7; 10 nucleotides agree with TRBD2. J gave up 5 bases and V 9 bases, and 10 bases lay outside the gene matches. The CDR3 sequence is 14 residues long. In germline, CDR1 is MNHNS, CDR2 SASEGT.

This clonotype was seen more than once but under ten times. V and J are TRBV6-2 or TRBV6-3 and TRBJ2-5; TRBD2 aligns across 9 bases. The CDR3 has 16 amino acids. J was trimmed by 6 bases and V by 2 bases; bases with no gene match: 10. Looked up from germline, CDR1 is MNHEY and CDR2 is SVGEGT. CDR3 region: CASSYGLSSGVKTQYF. The CDR3, as DNA: TGTGCCAGCAGTTACGGTTTGTCTAGCGGGGTAAAGACCCAGTACTTC.

This clonotype was picked up many times. J is TRBJ1-2 and V is TRBV10-2, with TRBD1 identical over 11 bases. J lost 8 bases, V lost 0 bases, and 5 bases had no gene match. The CDR3 has 15 amino acids. Germline V gene lookup returns CDR1 WSHSY and CDR2 SAAADI. The CDR3 nucleotides read TGCGCCAGCAGTGAGTCCGGACAGGGGGCTCACGGCTACACCTTC. It encodes CASSESGQGAHGYTF.

In its sample, this clonotype was seen many times. The genes are TRBV24-1 and TRBJ2-3, with 7 bases fitting TRBD1. Per the germline V gene, CDR1 is KGHDR and CDR2 is SFDVKD. V lost 7 bases and J lost 2; bases outside the gene matches: 5. CDR3 size: 14 residues. The CDR3 sequence: CATSRTGATDTQYF. DNA for the CDR3: TGTGCCACCAGCCGGACAGGCGCCACAGATACGCAGTATTTT.

This clonotype was seen a few times. A read error may be the cause here, since a much bigger clone is one base away. The genes are TRBV10-3 and TRBJ2-1; 10 positions match TRBD2. Trimming took 2 bases from V and 7 from J; bases not matched to a gene: 5. In germline, CDR1 is ENHRY, CDR2 SYGVKD. The CDR3 loop spans 15 amino acids. The CDR3: CAISEDASGSNEQFF. The CDR3 DNA reads TGTGCCATCAGTGAGGATGCTAGCGGGAGTAATGAGCAGTTCTTC.

This clonotype came up many times. This chain connects TRBV15 to TRBJ2-6; D perhaps matches TRBD1 (6 bases). The CDR3 runs 16 residues. V was clipped by 3 bases and J by 4 bases, with 13 bases between them. CDR1 is LNHNV, CDR2 YYDKDF, per germline (reference sequence). CDR3 DNA sequence: TGTGCCACCAGCAGGGGACACATTACCGGGGCCAACGTCCTGACTTTC. Protein: CATSRGHITGANVLTF.

This clonotype was found a few times. This sequence joins TRBV18 and TRBJ2-1; D may be TRBD2 (5 bases). Germline V gives CDR1 KGHSH, CDR2 LQKENI. This CDR3 is built from 13 residues. Trimming pared 5 bases from V and 4 bases from J, leaving 9 bases between. The CDR3 nucleotides read TGTGCCAGCTCATACCGGGAATACAATGAGCAGTTCTTC. Translation: CASSYREYNEQFF.

The gene calls are TRBV24-1 and TRBJ2-2, with 7 bases lining up with TRBD1. The CDR3 covers 14 residues. Germline CDR1 and CDR2: KGHDR and SFDVKD. V dropped 5 bases and J dropped 4; count of bases not matched to a gene: 3. CDR3 nucleotides: TGTGCCACCAGTGGACAGGGTTTCACCGGGGAGCTGTTTTTT. It is translated as CATSGQGFTGELFF.

This clonotype was detected ten times or more. The chain joins TRBV19 to TRBJ2-1, with 9 positions matching TRBD2. Germline V CDR1 and CDR2: LNHDA, SQIVND (reference sequence). The V gene end was trimmed by 9 bases and the J gene end by 4 bases; junction bases not matched to a gene: 10. The CDR3 is 15 amino acids. CDR3 nucleotide sequence: TGTGCCAGCCAAGGACTAGCGCGCACATACAATGAGCAGTTCTTC. Residues: CASQGLARTYNEQFF. Combining the CDR3 with reference TRBV19 and TRBJ2-1 gives the whole variable domain DGGITQSPKYLFRKEGQNVTLSCEQNLNHDAMYWYRQDPGQGLRLIYYSQIVNDFQKGDIAEGYSVSREKKESFPLTVTSAQKNPTAFYLCASQGLARTYNEQFFGPGTRLTVL.

With respect to this clonotype: A much larger clone sits a single nucleotide away, making a read error possible. This chain links TRBV7-2 with TRBJ2-1; 8 bases are shared with TRBD2. CDR1 and CDR2 from the germline V gene are SGHTA and FQGNSA. The CDR3 spans 15 residues. The CDR3 bases are TGTGCCAGCAGCCATGAAGCGGGAGCCCACAATGAGCGGTTCTTC. Its translation: CASSHEAGAHNERFF.

The chain carries TRBV7-9 and TRBJ1-2, with TRBD1 matching over 10 bases. V gave up 4 bases and J gave up 6 bases; unmatched junction bases: 8. This CDR3 has 15 residues. CDR1 and CDR2 from the germline V gene are SEHNR and FQNEAQ (reference sequence). Here the CDR3 DNA reads TGTGCCAGCAGCTCCCTGGACGGGACAGGGGATGGCTACACCTTC. Its protein is CASSSLDGTGDGYTF.

This clonotype was counted at least ten times. The chain has TRBV3-1 and TRBJ1-5, with a weak D call TRBD1 (6 bases). V lost 8 bases, J lost 3 bases, and 11 bases lay in between. Per the germline V gene, CDR1 is LGHDT and CDR2 is YNNKEL (reference sequence). This CDR3 spans 13 amino acids. CDR3 DNA sequence: TGTGCCAGCTCCCGGGACACCAATCAGCCCCAGCATTTT. Translating it yields CASSRDTNQPQHF.

This clonotype has ten or more counts. This rearrangement joins TRBV2 to TRBJ1-2; D remains unclear. Germline V gives CDR1 SNHLY, CDR2 FYNNEI. The CDR3 spans 12 residues. V was clipped by 8 bases and J by 8 bases, with 15 bases between them. The CDR3 DNA follows: TGTGCCAGCGTGGAGACGCGGGGAGGCTACACCTTC. This translates into CASVETRGGYTF.

This clonotype was recorded at least ten times. The CDR3 here is CASSMDRGPSGANVLTF. In DNA, the CDR3 is TGTGCCAGTAGTATGGACAGGGGTCCCTCTGGGGCCAACGTCCTGACTTTC. The V and J genes are TRBV19 and TRBJ2-6; 9 bases agree with TRBD1. V lost 3 bases to trimming and J lost 0 bases; unmatched junction nucleotides: 3. Per the germline V gene, CDR1 is LNHDA and CDR2 is SQIVND (reference sequence). The CDR3 sequence is 17 residues long.

This clonotype was seen repeatedly, ten times or more. The rearrangement joins TRBV4-2 to TRBJ2-2; D is unresolved. Trimming took off 0 bases at V and 9 bases at J, with 14 bases between the two ends. Germline CDR1 reads LGHNA; CDR2 reads YNFKEQ. The CDR3 has 15 amino acids. The CDR3 coding sequence is TGTGCCAGCAGCCAAGATGGGTCCCGCGGCCGGGAGCTGTTTTTT. Its protein product is CASSQDGSRGRELFF.

This clonotype was detected ten times or more. The chain is built from TRBV9 and TRBJ1-5; D is ambiguous. Germline CDR1 is SGDLS and CDR2 is YYNGEE. V was pared by 0 bases and J by 4 bases, with 8 bases between. This CDR3 has 14 amino acids. CDR3 sequence (DNA): TGTGCCAGCAGCGTAGACGGATTAAATCAGCCCCAGCATTTT. Translation: CASSVDGLNQPQHF. Full variable domain (missing parts from reference TRBV9 and TRBJ1-5): DSGVTQTPKHLITATGQRVTLRCSPRSGDLSVYWYQQSLDQGLQFLIQYYNGEERAKGNILERFSAQQFPDLHSELNLSSLELGDSALYFCASSVDGLNQPQHFGDGTRLSIL.

This clonotype showed up many times. The chain has TRBV30 and TRBJ1-5; no definite D call. CDR3 length: 13 residues. CDR1 and CDR2 from the germline V gene are GTSNPN and SVGIG (reference sequence). The ends were cut back, 0 bases at V and 4 bases at J, with 7 bases in the middle. The CDR3 spells CAWSVVGNQPQHF. As DNA, the CDR3 is TGTGCCTGGAGTGTAGTCGGTAATCAGCCCCAGCATTTT.

This clonotype has a count of ten or more. The rearrangement links TRBV7-9 to TRBJ1-3; possibly TRBD1 for D (5 bases). The CDR3 length is 18 residues. The germline CDR1 and CDR2 sequences are SEHNR and FQNEAQ (reference sequence). V shed 4 bases and J shed 0 bases, with 19 bases lying between them. The CDR3 DNA follows: TGTGCCAGCAGCTCTCCCAGACAGCTAAAAAACTCTGGAAACACCATATATTTT. This gives the protein CASSSPRQLKNSGNTIYF. The complete variable domain, with remaining parts taken from reference TRBV7-9 and TRBJ1-3, reads DTGVSQNPRHKITKRGQNVTFRCDPISEHNRLYWYRQTLGQGPEFLTYFQNEAQLEKSRLLSDRFSAERPKGSFSTLEIQRTEQGDSAMYLCASSSPRQLKNSGNTIYFGEGSWLTVV.

This clonotype was counted many times. The gene calls are TRBV30 and TRBJ2-3; 7 bases fit TRBD2. V dropped 5 bases and J dropped 0; count of bases not matched to a gene: 8. The CDR3 runs to 15 residues. Germline lookup yields CDR1 GTSNPN and CDR2 SVGIG (reference sequence). CDR3 sequence reads: CAWDYLAASTDTQYF. CDR3 sequence (DNA): TGTGCCTGGGACTACCTAGCGGCTAGCACAGATACGCAGTATTTT.

This clonotype came up many times. This sequence may be a read error, since a much larger clone differs from it by one base. This rearrangement joins TRBV7-6 to TRBJ2-6; D may correspond to TRBD1 or TRBD2 (6 bases each). The germline V gene has CDR1 SGHVS and CDR2 FNYEAQ. There are 15 residues in the CDR3. The CDR3 DNA reads TGTGCCAGCAGCCCGCAAGAACCGGGGGCCAACGTCCTGCCTTTC. This gives the protein CASSPQEPGANVLPF.

This clonotype turned up a few times. A read error is possible here, since a much larger clone lies one base away. CDR3 bases: TGTGCCAGCGGGCCGCTAGCGGGAGAAAATGAGCAGTTCTTC. Amino acids: CASGPLAGENEQFF. V and J are TRBV12-3 or TRBV12-4 and TRBJ2-1; 10 bases match TRBD2. The CDR3 totals 14 residues. After removal of 8 bases from V and 7 bases from J, the junction contained 8 bases not matched to a gene.

This clonotype was recorded at least ten times. V gene TRBV9 combines with J gene TRBJ1-4; 8 bases line up with TRBD1. With 4 bases clipped from V and 4 bases from J, the junction kept 6 bases outside the gene matches. The germline V gene has CDR1 SGDLS and CDR2 YYNGEE. The CDR3 loop spans 15 amino acids. The CDR3 DNA sequence: TGTGCCAGCAGCAACGGACAGGGCTATAATGAAAAACTGTTTTTT. Its protein product is CASSNGQGYNEKLFF. The whole variable domain, filled in from reference TRBV9 and TRBJ1-4, reads DSGVTQTPKHLITATGQRVTLRCSPRSGDLSVYWYQQSLDQGLQFLIQYYNGEERAKGNILERFSAQQFPDLHSELNLSSLELGDSALYFCASSNGQGYNEKLFFGSGTQLSVL.

This clonotype has at least ten counts. The V and J genes are TRBV11-2 and TRBJ2-2; D remains unclear. The V gene lost 3 bases and the J gene lost 8 bases, with 10 bases spanning the gap. The CDR3 loop spans 13 amino acids. CDR1 and CDR2 from the germline V gene are SGHAT and FQNNGV. The CDR3 loop reads CASSFRIRGELFF. The CDR3 region has the DNA TGTGCCAGCAGCTTTCGGATCCGGGGGGAGCTGTTTTTT.

The V and J genes are TRBV12-5 and TRBJ2-1; 12 nucleotides line up with TRBD2. This CDR3 is built from 16 residues. V shed 1 base and J 8 bases; nucleotides not matched to a gene: 6. Germline CDR1 is LGHNT and CDR2 is FRNRAP. The chain's CDR3 is CASGLAILAGGYEQFF. Written as DNA, the CDR3 is TGTGCTAGTGGTTTGGCTATACTAGCGGGAGGCTATGAGCAGTTCTTC.

This clonotype occurred many times. This chain links TRBV25-1 with TRBJ2-2; 7 bases are a match to TRBD1. The junction had 7 bases not matched to a gene; V was cut back by 1 base and J by 5 bases. CDR3 length equals 16 residues. CDR1 is MGHDK and CDR2 is SYGVNS in the germline V gene. The CDR3 loop is CASSEFGRGLTGELFF. The CDR3 coding sequence is TGTGCCAGCAGTGAATTCGGCAGGGGGTTGACCGGGGAGCTGTTTTTT.

The table lists this clonotype with a few counts. This rearrangement joins TRBV6-6 to TRBJ2-6; D is ambiguous. Trimming shortened V by 5 bases and J by 0 bases, and 17 bases separated the two germline ends. CDR3 length equals 18 residues. From germline, CDR1 is MNHNY and CDR2 SVGAGI (reference sequence). The CDR3 sequence: CASSHNFAASSGANVLTF. The CDR3 DNA sequence: TGTGCCAGCAGTCACAATTTCGCAGCTAGCTCTGGGGCCAACGTCCTGACTTTC.

The chain is built from TRBV6-5 and TRBJ1-6; D gene uncertain. This CDR3 spans 18 amino acids. The germline V gene encodes CDR1 MNHEY and CDR2 SVGAGI. V gave up 5 bases and J gave up 0 bases, with 17 bases separating them. This CDR3 reads CASSATATKSSYNSPLHF. DNA for the CDR3: TGTGCCAGCAGTGCTACGGCGACCAAGAGCTCCTATAATTCACCCCTCCACTTT.

The rearrangement joins TRBV19 to TRBJ1-2; TRBD1 agrees at 9 bases. The germline V gene encodes CDR1 LNHDA and CDR2 SQIVND (reference sequence). The CDR3 totals 16 residues. With V trimmed by 6 bases and J by 2 bases, 10 bases remained unmatched. CDR3 in amino acids: CASRPQPGQGNYGYTF. In DNA, the CDR3 is TGTGCCAGTAGACCGCAACCGGGACAGGGCAACTATGGCTACACCTTC.

Concerning this clonotype itself: At one end the junction does not follow the germline gene, possibly because of a read error. This chain joins TRBV29-1 and TRBJ2-3; D is undetermined. There are 12 residues in the CDR3. Looked up from germline, CDR1 is SQVTM and CDR2 is ANQGSEA. CDR3 DNA: TGCAGCGTCTTCCCCGGCACTGATACGCAGTATTTT. Translation: CSVFPGTDTQYF.

About this clonotype itself: In this CDR3 the conserved last residue, phenylalanine or tryptophan, is missing, so a read error is likely. The chain uses TRBV10-3 and TRBJ2-4; D uncertain. Trimming stripped 4 bases from V and 2 bases from J, with 9 bases between. The CDR3 is made up of 14 amino acids. The germline V gene has CDR1 ENHRY and CDR2 SYGVKD. CDR3 protein: CAISVGVSKNIQYS. CDR3 DNA: TGTGCCATCAGTGTGGGTGTATCCAAAAACATTCAGTACTCC.

This clonotype has ten or more counts. This sequence joins TRBV20-1 and TRBJ1-5, with a possible D match to TRBD1 (6 bases). The V gene lost 1 base and the J gene lost 2 bases, with 9 bases spanning the gap. There are 14 residues in the CDR3. Germline CDR1 is DFQATT and CDR2 is SNEGSKA (reference sequence). CDR3 nucleotide sequence: TGCAGTGCTAGAGCCGGGGGCCGCAATCAGCCCCAGCATTTT. Its translation is CSARAGGRNQPQHF.